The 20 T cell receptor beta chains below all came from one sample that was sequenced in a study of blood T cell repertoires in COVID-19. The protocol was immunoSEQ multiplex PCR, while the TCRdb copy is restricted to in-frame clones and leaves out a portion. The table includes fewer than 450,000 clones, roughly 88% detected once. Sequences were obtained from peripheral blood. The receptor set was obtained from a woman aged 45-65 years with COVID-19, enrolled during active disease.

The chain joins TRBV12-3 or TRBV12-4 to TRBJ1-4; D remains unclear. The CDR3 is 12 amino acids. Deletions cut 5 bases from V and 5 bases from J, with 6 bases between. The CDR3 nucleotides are TGTGCCAGCAGTCTTCGGAATGAAAAACTGTTTTTT. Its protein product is CASSLRNEKLFF.

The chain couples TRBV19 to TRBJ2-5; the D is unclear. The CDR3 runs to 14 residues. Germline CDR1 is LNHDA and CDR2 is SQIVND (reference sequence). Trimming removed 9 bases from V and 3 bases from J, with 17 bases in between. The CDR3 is CARDTNIRKETQYF. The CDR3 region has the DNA TGTGCCAGAGACACGAATATCCGAAAAGAGACCCAGTACTTC.

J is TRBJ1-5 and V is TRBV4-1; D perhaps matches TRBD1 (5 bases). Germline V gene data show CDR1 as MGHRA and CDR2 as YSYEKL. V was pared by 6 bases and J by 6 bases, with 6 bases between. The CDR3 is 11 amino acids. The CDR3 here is CASSQGQPQHF. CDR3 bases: TGCGCCAGCAGTCAGGGTCAGCCCCAGCATTTT.

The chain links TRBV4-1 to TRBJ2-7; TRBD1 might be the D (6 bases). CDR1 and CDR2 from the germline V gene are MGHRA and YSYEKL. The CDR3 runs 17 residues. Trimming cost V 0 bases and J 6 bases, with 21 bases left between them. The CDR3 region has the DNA TGCGCCAGCAGCCAAGACCCGATACAGGGTACTCTGGGCGAGCAGTACTTC. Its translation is CASSQDPIQGTLGEQYF.

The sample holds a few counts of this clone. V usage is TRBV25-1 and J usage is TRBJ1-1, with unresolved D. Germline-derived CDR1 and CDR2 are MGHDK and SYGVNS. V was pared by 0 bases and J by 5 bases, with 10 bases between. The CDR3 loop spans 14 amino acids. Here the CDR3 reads CASSEYVQPTEAFF. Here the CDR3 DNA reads TGTGCCAGCAGTGAATATGTACAGCCTACTGAAGCTTTCTTT.

In DNA, the CDR3 is TGTGCCAGTACTGCCTGGGGGGAAGAGACCCAGTACTTC. It specifies CASTAWGEETQYF. The genes are TRBV19 and TRBJ2-5; a possible D gene is TRBD2 (6 bases). Per the germline V gene, CDR1 is LNHDA and CDR2 is SQIVND (reference sequence). The CDR3 is 13 amino acids. V lost 7 bases to trimming and J lost 3 bases, with 12 bases between them.

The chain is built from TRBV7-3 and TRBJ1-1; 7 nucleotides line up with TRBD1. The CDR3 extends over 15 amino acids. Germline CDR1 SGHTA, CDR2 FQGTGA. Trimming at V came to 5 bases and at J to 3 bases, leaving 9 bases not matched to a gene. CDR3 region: CASSLGQGVDTEAFF. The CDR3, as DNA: TGTGCCAGCAGCCTCGGGCAGGGGGTCGACACTGAAGCTTTCTTT. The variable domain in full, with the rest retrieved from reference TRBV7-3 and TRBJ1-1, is GAGVSQTPSNKVTEKGKYVELRCDPISGHTALYWYRQSLGQGPEFLIYFQGTGAADDSGLPNDRFFAVRPEGSVSTLKIQRTERGDSAVYLCASSLGQGVDTEAFFGQGTRLTVV.

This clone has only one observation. CDR3 amino acids: CASSQDQLRAGGADTQYF. CDR3 bases: TGTGCCAGCAGCCAAGATCAACTCCGAGCGGGGGGTGCAGATACGCAGTATTTT. The V gene is TRBV3-1 (or the pseudogene TRBV3-2), the J gene TRBJ2-3; 9 nucleotides align to TRBD2. Germline CDR1 is LGHDT and CDR2 is YNNKEL (reference sequence). The length of the CDR3 is 18 residues. Trimming removed 0 bases from V and 4 bases from J; junction bases left unmatched: 11.

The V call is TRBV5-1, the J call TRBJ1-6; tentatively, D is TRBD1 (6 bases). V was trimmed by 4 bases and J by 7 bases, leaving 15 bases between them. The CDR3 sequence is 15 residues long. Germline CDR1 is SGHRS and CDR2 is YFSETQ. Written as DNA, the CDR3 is TGCGCCAGCAGCCCGACACAGGGTCGCAATTCACCCCTCCACTTT. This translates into CASSPTQGRNSPLHF.

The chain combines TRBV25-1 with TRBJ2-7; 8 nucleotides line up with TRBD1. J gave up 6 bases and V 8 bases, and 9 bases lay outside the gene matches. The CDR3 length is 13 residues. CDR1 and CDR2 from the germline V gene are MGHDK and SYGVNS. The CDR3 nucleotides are TGTGCCAGCTCCTACAGGGGGAGAGGCGAGCAGTACTTC. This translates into CASSYRGRGEQYF.

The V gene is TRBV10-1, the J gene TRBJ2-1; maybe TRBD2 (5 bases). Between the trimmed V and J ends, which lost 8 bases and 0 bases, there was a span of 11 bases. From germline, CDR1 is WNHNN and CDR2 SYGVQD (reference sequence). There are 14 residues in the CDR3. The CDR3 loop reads CASGPGSSYNEQFF. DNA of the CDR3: TGCGCCAGCGGGCCGGGGAGCTCCTACAATGAGCAGTTCTTC.

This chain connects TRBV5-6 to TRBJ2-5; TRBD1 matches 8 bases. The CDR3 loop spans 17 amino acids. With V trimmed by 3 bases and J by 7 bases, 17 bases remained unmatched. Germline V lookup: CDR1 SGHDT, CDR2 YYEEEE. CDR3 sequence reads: CASSSIPGQGRGATQYF. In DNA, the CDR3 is TGTGCCAGCAGCTCGATTCCCGGACAGGGCCGAGGGGCGACCCAGTACTTC.

CDR3 coding DNA: TGTGCCAGCAGTCGCCGGGACAGACCATACGAGCAGTACTTC. Its protein is CASSRRDRPYEQYF. The V and J genes are TRBV6-5 and TRBJ2-7, with TRBD1 matching 7 bases. CDR3 length equals 14 residues. V shed 5 bases, J shed 4 bases, and the junction held 8 bases outside the gene matches. Germline values: CDR1 MNHEY, CDR2 SVGAGI.

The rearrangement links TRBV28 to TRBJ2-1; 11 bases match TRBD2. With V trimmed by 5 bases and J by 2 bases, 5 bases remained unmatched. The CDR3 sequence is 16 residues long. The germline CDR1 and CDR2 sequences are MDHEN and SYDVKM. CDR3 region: CASSRRLAGTYNEQFF. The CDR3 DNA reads TGTGCCAGCAGTCGCCGACTAGCGGGGACCTACAATGAGCAGTTCTTC.

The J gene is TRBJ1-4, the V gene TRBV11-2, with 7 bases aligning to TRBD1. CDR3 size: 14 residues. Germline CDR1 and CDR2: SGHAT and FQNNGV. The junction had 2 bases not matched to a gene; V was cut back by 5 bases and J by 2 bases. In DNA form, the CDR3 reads TGTGCCAGCAGCCGGACAGGCACTAATGAAAAACTGTTTTTT. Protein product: CASSRTGTNEKLFF.

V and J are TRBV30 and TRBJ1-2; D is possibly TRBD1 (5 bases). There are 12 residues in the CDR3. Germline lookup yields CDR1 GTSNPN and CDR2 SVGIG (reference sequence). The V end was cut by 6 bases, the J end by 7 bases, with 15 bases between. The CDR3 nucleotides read TGTGCCTGCGGGGGTGACGGACGTGGCTACACCTTC. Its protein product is CACGGDGRGYTF.

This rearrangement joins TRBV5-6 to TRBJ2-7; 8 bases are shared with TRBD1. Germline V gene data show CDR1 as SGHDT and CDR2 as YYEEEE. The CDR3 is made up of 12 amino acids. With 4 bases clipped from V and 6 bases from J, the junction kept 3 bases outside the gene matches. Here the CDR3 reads CASSRGTGEQYF. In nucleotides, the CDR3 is TGTGCCAGCAGCCGGGGGACAGGCGAGCAGTACTTC.

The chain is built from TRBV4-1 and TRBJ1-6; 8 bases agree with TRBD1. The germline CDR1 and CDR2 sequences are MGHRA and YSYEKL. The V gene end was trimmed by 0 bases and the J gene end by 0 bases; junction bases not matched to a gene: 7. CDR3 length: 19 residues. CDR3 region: CASSQEDRAWGSYNSPLHF. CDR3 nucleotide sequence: TGCGCCAGCAGCCAAGAGGACAGGGCTTGGGGCTCCTATAATTCACCCCTCCACTTT.

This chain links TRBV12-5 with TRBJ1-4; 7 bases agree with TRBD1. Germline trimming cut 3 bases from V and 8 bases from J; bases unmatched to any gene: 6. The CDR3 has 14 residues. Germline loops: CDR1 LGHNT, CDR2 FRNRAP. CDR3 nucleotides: TGTGCTAGTGGTTTCCGACAGGGAGGAGAAAAACTGTTTTTT. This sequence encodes CASGFRQGGEKLFF.

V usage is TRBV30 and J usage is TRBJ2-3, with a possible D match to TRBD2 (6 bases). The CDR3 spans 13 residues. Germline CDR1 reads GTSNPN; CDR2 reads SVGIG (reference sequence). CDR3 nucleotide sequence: TGTGTGGGAGGAGGGACCTTCACAGATACGCAGTATTTT. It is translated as CVGGGTFTDTQYF. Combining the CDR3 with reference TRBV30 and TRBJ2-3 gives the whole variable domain SQTIHQWPATLVQPVGSPLSLECTVEGTSNPNLYWYRQAAGRGLQLLFYSVGIGQISSEVPQNLSASRPQDRQFILSSKKLLLSDSGFYLCVGGGTFTDTQYFGPGTRLTVL.